The 20 T cell receptor beta chains in this list originate from one sample, sequenced in a study of chemoradiotherapy in HPV16-positive cancers. Assay used: immunoSEQ multiplex PCR; TCRdb lists only in-frame clones, some missing. The sample contains 30,000 to 45,000 clones, about four fifths of which appear only once. The sample here was blood, taken from a patient who underwent chemoradiotherapy. These receptors came from a human donor with HPV-associated anogenital cancer.

For this clone: One junction end disagrees with the germline gene, perhaps due to a read error. The rearrangement joins TRBV5-1 to TRBJ2-7; perhaps TRBD2 as D (6 bases). The germline V gene encodes CDR1 SGHRS and CDR2 YFSETQ. CDR3 size: 15 residues. CDR3 nucleotides: TGCGCCAGCAGCCGTAGGAGGGATGCTGACCTACCCACGGACTTC. It specifies CASSRRRDADLPTDF.

The V and J genes are TRBV4-1 and TRBJ2-7; 9 positions match TRBD1. V was clipped by 2 bases and J by 0 bases; unmatched bases: 8. CDR1 is MGHRA, CDR2 YSYEKL, per germline. The CDR3 contains 17 residues. As DNA, the CDR3 is TGCGCCAGCAGCCAACCCTTAGGACAGGGGCTCTCCTACGAGCAGTACTTC. It specifies CASSQPLGQGLSYEQYF.

The chain combines TRBV7-9 with TRBJ2-7; D unresolved. Per germline, CDR1 SEHNR and CDR2 FQNEAQ (reference sequence). The CDR3 extends over 13 amino acids. The V end lost 7 bases, the J end lost 5 bases, and 15 bases lay between the germline ends. The CDR3 is CASMWSSGHEQYF. The CDR3 nucleotides are TGTGCCAGCATGTGGTCATCGGGCCACGAGCAGTACTTC.

The V gene is TRBV7-8, the J gene TRBJ2-5; D uncertain. The V and J ends lost 6 bases and 5 bases respectively, with 16 bases between them. Germline V lookup: CDR1 SGHVS, CDR2 FQNEAQ. This CDR3 spans 14 amino acids. The CDR3 sequence is CASSGSNIQETQYF. DNA of the CDR3: TGTGCCAGCAGTGGATCTAATATACAGGAGACCCAGTACTTC.

The V gene is TRBV6-5, the J gene TRBJ1-1, with unresolved D. This CDR3 is 9 amino acids long. Germline V gene sequence: CDR1 MNHEY, CDR2 SVGAGI. Trimming took off 7 bases at V and 7 bases at J, with 4 bases between the two ends. This CDR3 is CASNNEAFF. CDR3 bases: TGTGCCAGCAATAATGAAGCTTTCTTT.

The chain links TRBV5-5 to TRBJ1-2, with D possibly being TRBD1 (6 bases). CDR3 length equals 14 residues. The V end lost 4 bases, the J end lost 3 bases, and 13 bases lay between the germline ends. Germline CDR1 is SGHKS and CDR2 is YYEKEE (reference sequence). The DNA for the CDR3 is TGTGCCAGCAGCCTAGGGGGGGCCTACTATGGCTACACCTTC. This encodes CASSLGGAYYGYTF.

This chain joins TRBV6-5 and TRBJ1-5; possibly TRBD1 for D (5 bases). Trimming took 6 bases from V and 3 from J, leaving 15 bases between them. The CDR3 is 15 amino acids. CDR1 is MNHEY, CDR2 SVGAGI, per germline. CDR3 nucleotides: TGTGCCAGCAGGCTCAGGGCGAGGGACAATCAGCCCCAGCATTTT. Protein sequence: CASRLRARDNQPQHF.

V and J are TRBV19 and TRBJ2-3; D perhaps matches TRBD1 (6 bases). CDR1 is LNHDA and CDR2 is SQIVND in the germline V gene (reference sequence). There are 14 residues in the CDR3. Trimming stripped 5 bases from V and 3 bases from J, with 12 bases between. CDR3 loop: CASSGVRGTDTQYF. The CDR3 DNA follows: TGTGCCAGTAGTGGGGTCAGGGGAACAGATACGCAGTATTTT.

V and J are TRBV7-2 and TRBJ1-2, with 10 bases that match TRBD1. The CDR3 is 14 amino acids. Germline CDR1 SGHTA, CDR2 FQGNSA. Trimming at V came to 0 bases and at J to 6 bases, leaving 1 base not matched to a gene. The chain's CDR3 is CASSLATGGNGYTF. CDR3 nucleotide sequence: TGTGCCAGCAGCTTAGCGACAGGGGGCAATGGCTACACCTTC. The whole variable domain, filled in from reference TRBV7-2 and TRBJ1-2, reads GAGVSQSPSNKVTEKGKDVELRCDPISGHTALYWYRQSLGQGLEFLIYFQGNSAPDKSGLPSDRFSAERTGGSVSTLTIQRTQQEDSAVYLCASSLATGGNGYTFGSGTRLTVV.

The V call is TRBV11-3, the J call TRBJ2-7; D tentatively fits TRBD1 or TRBD2 (5 bases each). This CDR3 spans 18 amino acids. CDR1 SGHNT and CDR2 YENEEA come from the germline V gene. The V gene lost 0 bases and the J gene lost 6 bases, with 24 bases spanning the gap. CDR3 nucleotide sequence: TGTGCCAGCAGCTTAGATCAGGCCGGGACGGGGAAGCCCTCCGAGCAGTACTTC. Amino acid sequence: CASSLDQAGTGKPSEQYF.

This chain connects TRBV6-6 to TRBJ2-7; 7 nucleotides match TRBD2. The CDR3 has 16 amino acids. Germline V gene sequence: CDR1 MNHNY, CDR2 SVGAGI (reference sequence). Trimming removed 1 base from V and 0 bases from J; junction bases left unmatched: 6. The CDR3 loop is CASSYLSGESSYEQYF. Written as DNA, the CDR3 is TGTGCCAGCAGTTACTTAAGCGGGGAGAGCTCCTACGAGCAGTACTTC.

The rearrangement joins TRBV5-4 to TRBJ2-2; D is unclear. This CDR3 region has 15 residues. Looked up from germline, CDR1 is SGHNT and CDR2 is YYREEE (reference sequence). V was cut by 3 bases and J by 2 bases, with 11 bases left in between. For the CDR3, the DNA is TGTGCCAGCAGCTCAGTCGGATTTAACACCGGGGAGCTGTTTTTT. Translated, it gives CASSSVGFNTGELFF.

The V gene is TRBV5-1, the J gene TRBJ2-7, with D perhaps TRBD1 (6 bases). The CDR3 covers 15 residues. V lost 5 bases and J 0 bases, leaving 15 bases between the germline ends. Germline CDR1 reads SGHRS; CDR2 reads YFSETQ. CDR3 DNA: TGCGCCAGCAGAGGAGCAGGGGCTAGCTCCTACGAGCAGTACTTC. Protein: CASRGAGASSYEQYF.

The chain carries TRBV6-1 and TRBJ2-2; 12 nucleotides agree with TRBD2. The V segment lost 4 bases and the J segment 0 bases; nucleotides outside the gene matches: 3. Germline-derived CDR1 and CDR2 are MNHNS and SASEGT. The CDR3 has 17 amino acids. This CDR3 is CASSVTSGGPNTGELFF. CDR3 in DNA: TGTGCCAGCAGTGTAACTAGCGGGGGGCCGAACACCGGGGAGCTGTTTTTT.

This rearrangement joins TRBV19 to TRBJ1-2; D gene ambiguous. The V and J ends lost 2 bases and 0 bases respectively, with 13 bases between them. CDR3 length equals 16 residues. Germline-derived CDR1 and CDR2 are LNHDA and SQIVND (reference sequence). The CDR3 DNA reads as TGTGCCAGTAGTATAAGAGTAGGTACTTCTAACTATGGCTACACCTTC. Translated: CASSIRVGTSNYGYTF.

This clone appeared once. This chain uses TRBV6-5 with TRBJ2-7; no clear D. From germline, CDR1 is MNHEY and CDR2 SVGAGI. The CDR3 sequence is 15 residues long. Trimming cost V 2 bases and J 0 bases, with 11 bases left between them. CDR3 in amino acids: CASSYTPQSSYEQYF. In DNA form, the CDR3 reads TGTGCCAGCAGTTACACGCCCCAGAGCTCCTACGAGCAGTACTTC.

The V gene is TRBV7-9, the J gene TRBJ2-1; D gene ambiguous. V was pared by 4 bases and J by 7 bases, with 8 bases between. This CDR3 region has 12 residues. Germline CDR1 is SEHNR and CDR2 is FQNEAQ (reference sequence). This CDR3 reads CASSSHGNEQFF. Here the CDR3 DNA reads TGTGCCAGCAGCTCCCATGGGAATGAGCAGTTCTTC.

The chain links TRBV29-1 to TRBJ1-2, with D tentatively TRBD1 (5 bases). The CDR3 consists of 11 residues. Germline V CDR1 and CDR2: SQVTM, ANQGSEA. Trimming took 3 bases from V and 9 from J, leaving 11 bases between them. The CDR3 here is CSVDGQGRYTF. CDR3 in DNA: TGCAGCGTTGATGGTCAGGGCCGCTACACCTTC.

The chain combines TRBV6-1 with TRBJ1-5; TRBD1 agrees at 10 bases. The CDR3 runs 14 residues. The ends lost 5 bases at V and 6 bases at J; junction bases unmatched: 4. Germline loops: CDR1 MNHNS, CDR2 SASEGT. The CDR3: CASSSTGGGQPQHF. For the CDR3, the DNA is TGTGCCAGCAGTTCGACAGGGGGCGGTCAGCCCCAGCATTTT.

The V gene is TRBV11-2, the J gene TRBJ1-3; 9 positions match TRBD1. Germline V lookup: CDR1 SGHAT, CDR2 FQNNGV. The CDR3 runs to 15 residues. V trimming: 2 bases; J trimming: 4 bases; junction bases outside the gene matches: 3. The CDR3 sequence: CASSLRGQGGNTIYF. The CDR3 nucleotides read TGTGCCAGCAGCTTACGTGGACAGGGGGGAAACACCATATATTTT.